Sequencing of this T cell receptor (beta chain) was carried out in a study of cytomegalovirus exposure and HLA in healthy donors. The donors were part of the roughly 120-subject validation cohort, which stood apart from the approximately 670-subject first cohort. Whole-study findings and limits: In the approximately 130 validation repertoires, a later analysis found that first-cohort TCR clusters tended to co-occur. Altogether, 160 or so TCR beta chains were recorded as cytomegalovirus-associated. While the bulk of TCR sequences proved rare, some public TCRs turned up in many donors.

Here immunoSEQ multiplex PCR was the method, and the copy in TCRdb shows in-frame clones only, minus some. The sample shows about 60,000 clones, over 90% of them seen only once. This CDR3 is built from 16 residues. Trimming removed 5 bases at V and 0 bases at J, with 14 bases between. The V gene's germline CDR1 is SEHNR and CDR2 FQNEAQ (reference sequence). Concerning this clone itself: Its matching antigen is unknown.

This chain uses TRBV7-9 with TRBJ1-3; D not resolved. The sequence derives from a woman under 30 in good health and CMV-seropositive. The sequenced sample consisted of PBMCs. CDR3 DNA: TGTGCCAGCAGCCCGGTCGGTGGAGACTCTGGAAACACCATATATTTT. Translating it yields CASSPVGGDSGNTIYF.